The 14 T cell receptor beta chains presented below share a single source sample, sequenced in a study of shared clonotypes between healthy human individuals. In the naive CD8 group, cells lacked CD45RO and were positively selected for CCR7, so terminally differentiated effector memory CD45RA+ cells were left out. Only in-frame clones appear in the TCRdb table, and some are missing; sequencing was by immunoSEQ multiplex PCR. The top ten clones hold less than 2% of a sample with about 1.9 million clones, around 93% of them seen once. Sequenced sample: naive CD8+ T cells from PBMCs. The receptors were sampled from a young man in good health. Some clones in this sample may be carry-over from other donors' samples.

The CDR3 bases are TGTGCCAGCAGTGCCGCCCTCTACGGGGTGGCAGGGGGCTATGGCTACACCTTC. This sequence encodes CASSAALYGVAGGYGYTF. The chain employs TRBV2 and TRBJ1-2; 7 positions match TRBD1. The CDR3 length is 18 residues. V was pared by 4 bases and J by 4 bases, with 18 bases of the junction left unmatched. Looked up from germline, CDR1 is SNHLY and CDR2 is FYNNEI.

The chain couples TRBV7-9 to TRBJ1-3; D remains unclear. Germline CDR1 reads SEHNR; CDR2 reads FQNEAQ (reference sequence). V was pared by 4 bases and J by 0 bases, with 10 bases between. The CDR3 runs to 15 residues. CDR3 DNA sequence: TGTGCCAGCAGCTCCCTGATCTCCTCTGGAAACACCATATATTTT. Translated: CASSSLISSGNTIYF.

V is TRBV11-3 and J is TRBJ2-7; 9 nucleotides match TRBD1. Germline CDR1 is SGHNT and CDR2 is YENEEA. V lost 1 base, J lost 6 bases, and 4 bases stayed unmatched. The CDR3 length is 14 residues. The CDR3 loop is CASSLGGTGTEQYF. The DNA of the CDR3 is TGTGCCAGCAGCTTAGGAGGGACAGGGACCGAGCAGTACTTC.

The chain couples TRBV11-1 to TRBJ1-2; no clear D gene. CDR3 length: 15 amino acids. Trimming took 5 bases from V and 2 from J, leaving 15 bases between them. Germline lookup yields CDR1 SGHAT and CDR2 FQDESV (reference sequence). The CDR3 sequence is CASSPAATPNYGYTF. In nucleotides, the CDR3 is TGTGCCAGCAGCCCCGCCGCCACACCCAACTATGGCTACACCTTC.

The chain has TRBV9 and TRBJ2-1; D may match TRBD1 or TRBD2 (5 bases each). Between the trimmed V and J ends, which lost 0 bases and 8 bases, there was a span of 15 bases. From germline, CDR1 is SGDLS and CDR2 YYNGEE. This CDR3 is 15 amino acids long. The CDR3: CASSVGGWDPYEQFF. In nucleotides, the CDR3 is TGTGCCAGCAGCGTAGGAGGCTGGGACCCGTATGAGCAGTTCTTC.

The chain uses TRBV27 and TRBJ2-5; 12 nucleotides line up with TRBD2. TRBJ2-7 matches the DNA end more closely, so the J call is doubtful. The CDR3 runs to 14 residues. CDR1 and CDR2 (germline): MNHEY, SMNVEV (reference sequence). The CDR3 region has the DNA TGTGCCGGCCGACTAGCGGGAGACCGCTACGAGCAGTACTTC. Translated: CAGRLAGDRYEQYF.

The chain recombines TRBV6-6 with TRBJ1-5; D might be TRBD1 (5 bases). This CDR3 has 16 amino acids. V lost 1 base and J 0 bases, leaving 10 bases between the germline ends. Germline CDR1 is MNHNY and CDR2 is SVGAGI (reference sequence). CDR3 nucleotide sequence: TGTGCCAGCAGTTACTGGGGGGGGGTTAGCAATCAGCCCCAGCATTTT. Amino acids: CASSYWGGVSNQPQHF.

The chain recombines TRBV7-9 with TRBJ2-7; D may be TRBD1 (10 bases). The CDR3 is made up of 16 amino acids. Trimming left V 1 base short and J 6 bases short, with 19 bases between. From germline, CDR1 is SEHNR and CDR2 FQNEAQ (reference sequence). The CDR3 sequence is CASSLGGGDRGREQYF. The CDR3 DNA follows: TGTGCCAGCAGCTTAGGCGGGGGGGACAGGGGCCGCGAGCAGTACTTC.

The chain has TRBV25-1 and TRBJ1-1; TRBD1 agrees at 8 bases. The CDR3 totals 16 residues. From germline, CDR1 is MGHDK and CDR2 SYGVNS. V shed 5 bases, J shed 0 bases, and the junction held 8 bases outside the gene matches. The CDR3 sequence: CASSKSGQGMNTEAFF. As DNA, the CDR3 is TGTGCCAGCAGTAAATCCGGACAGGGAATGAACACTGAAGCTTTCTTT.

The chain uses TRBV10-3 and TRBJ2-4; D gene unclear. The CDR3 is 14 amino acids. Trimming took 4 bases from V and 0 from J, leaving 7 bases between them. Per the germline V gene, CDR1 is ENHRY and CDR2 is SYGVKD. The CDR3 region has the DNA TGTGCCATCAGTGGGGTACTAGCCAAAAACATTCAGTACTTC. Residues: CAISGVLAKNIQYF.

The chain joins TRBV18 to TRBJ2-7; D not certain. Per germline, CDR1 KGHSH and CDR2 LQKENI. The CDR3 extends over 14 amino acids. Trimming cost V 0 bases and J 5 bases, with 11 bases left between them. Written as DNA, the CDR3 is TGTGCCAGCTCACCACCGGGTAGTCACGACGAGCAGTACTTC. As protein: CASSPPGSHDEQYF.

The chain links TRBV28 to TRBJ2-1, with 9 nucleotides matching TRBD2. The CDR3 is 18 amino acids. The germline V gene has CDR1 MDHEN and CDR2 SYDVKM. The ends lost 2 bases at V and 0 bases at J; junction bases unmatched: 8. The CDR3 nucleotides read TGTGCCAGCAGTTTAGTGGCTAGCGGGACCAGCTCCTACAATGAGCAGTTCTTC. Protein product: CASSLVASGTSSYNEQFF.

This sequence joins TRBV5-1 and TRBJ2-7, with a possible D match to TRBD2 (5 bases). V lost 2 bases and J lost 3, with 12 bases in between. The CDR3 loop spans 14 amino acids. The germline V gene encodes CDR1 SGHRS and CDR2 YFSETQ. CDR3 in DNA: TGCGCCAGCAGCTTCGAGGGCGGAGGCTACGAGCAGTACTTC. This sequence encodes CASSFEGGGYEQYF.

Here the CDR3 DNA reads TGCAGCGTTCGCCGTGGGGGGTCCTATGGCTACACCTTC. This translates into CSVRRGGSYGYTF. The chain joins TRBV29-1 to TRBJ1-2; D perhaps matches TRBD1 (5 bases). The ends were cut back, 5 bases at V and 4 bases at J, with 14 bases in the middle. CDR1 is SQVTM, CDR2 ANQGSEA, per germline. This CDR3 has 13 amino acids. Variable domain in full (rest from reference TRBV29-1 and TRBJ1-2): SAVISQKPSRDICQRGTSLTIQCQVDSQVTMMFWYRQQPGQSLTLIATANQGSEATYESGFVIDKFPISRPNLTFSTLTVSNMSPEDSSIYLCSVRRGGSYGYTFGSGTRLTVV.